The next 29 T cell receptor beta chains were all read from a single sample in a study of shared clonotypes between healthy human individuals. Sequencing used immunoSEQ multiplex PCR; TCRdb keeps in-frame clones, though not all of them. The profile shows fewer than 200,000 clones, roughly 70% of them singletons. The specimen sequenced was memory CD4+ T cells sorted from blood. The subset denotes: CD45RA-negative fraction. Receptors were obtained from a man aged 25-45 years in good health.

This clone was seen a few times. The same CDR3 also results from other DNA sequences found in this sample. The chain combines TRBV7-9 with TRBJ1-2; D might be TRBD1 (5 bases). The CDR3 is 13 residues long. Trimming took 4 bases from V and 3 from J, leaving 9 bases between them. The germline CDR1 and CDR2 sequences are SEHNR and FQNEAQ (reference sequence). The CDR3 DNA is TGTGCCAGCAGCTGGCAGGGAGACTATGGCTACACCTTC. This encodes CASSWQGDYGYTF.

This clone appeared once. The chain has TRBV5-6 and TRBJ1-1; TRBD1 is a possible D gene (5 bases). Germline V lookup: CDR1 SGHDT, CDR2 YYEEEE. This CDR3 spans 12 amino acids. V was cut by 0 bases and J by 6 bases, with 6 bases left in between. The CDR3 nucleotides are TGTGCCAGCAGCTTGGGGGGCCCTGAAGCTTTCTTT. Translated, it gives CASSLGGPEAFF.

This chain connects TRBV5-1 to TRBJ2-3; D is unresolved. Germline CDR1 SGHRS, CDR2 YFSETQ. V was clipped by 0 bases and J by 1 base, with 9 bases between them. The CDR3 spans 15 residues. In DNA, the CDR3 is TGCGCCAGCAGCTTGGAAAGTGTTGGCACAGATACGCAGTATTTT. Encoded protein: CASSLESVGTDTQYF.

This clone was counted between two and nine times. This chain links TRBV18 with TRBJ2-5; D unclear. The CDR3 consists of 13 residues. Trimming pared 3 bases from V and 4 bases from J, leaving 9 bases between. Germline values: CDR1 KGHSH, CDR2 LQKENI. The DNA for the CDR3 is TGTGCCAGCTCACCCCAGGCCGGAGAGACCCAGTACTTC. The encoded protein is CASSPQAGETQYF.

This clone was seen a few times. The chain combines TRBV4-3 with TRBJ1-2; a weak D match, TRBD1 (5 bases). Germline V lookup: CDR1 LGHNA, CDR2 YSLEER. V lost 0 bases to trimming and J lost 4 bases, with 12 bases between them. CDR3 length: 15 amino acids. The CDR3 loop is CASSQDLGQSYGYTF. The CDR3 nucleotides read TGCGCCAGCAGCCAAGATCTGGGGCAGAGCTATGGCTACACCTTC.

The CDR3 DNA sequence: TGTGCCAGCTCACCACGCCTAGGACGGAACACCGGGGAGCTGTTTTTT. This codes for CASSPRLGRNTGELFF. The V and J genes are TRBV18 and TRBJ2-2; D unclear. The germline V gene encodes CDR1 KGHSH and CDR2 LQKENI. This CDR3 is 16 amino acids long. Trimming pared 1 base from V and 1 base from J, leaving 10 bases between. The full variable domain, in which reference TRBV18 and TRBJ2-2 provide the parts outside the CDR3, is NAGVMQNPRHLVRRRGQEARLRCSPMKGHSHVYWYRQLPEEGLKFMVYLQKENIIDESGMPKERFSAEFPKEGPSILRIQQVVRGDSAAYFCASSPRLGRNTGELFFGEGSRLTVL.

This clone was picked up a small number of times. The chain joins TRBV28 to TRBJ1-2; D call uncertain. The V gene's germline CDR1 is MDHEN and CDR2 SYDVKM. V gave up 3 bases and J gave up 5 bases, with 7 bases separating them. The CDR3 contains 12 residues. The chain's CDR3 is CASSFGRYGYTF. CDR3 DNA sequence: TGTGCCAGCAGTTTTGGGAGATATGGCTACACCTTC.

V and J are TRBV5-5 and TRBJ1-1; TRBD1 might be the D (6 bases). The CDR3 sequence is 15 residues long. Germline V CDR1 and CDR2: SGHKS, YYEKEE (reference sequence). The V and J ends lost 2 bases and 4 bases respectively, with 15 bases between them. The CDR3 is CASSFTGRKGTEAFF. CDR3 nucleotide sequence: TGTGCCAGCAGCTTTACAGGGAGGAAGGGCACTGAAGCTTTCTTT.

The gene calls are TRBV25-1 and TRBJ2-1, with D perhaps given as TRBD1 or TRBD2 (5 bases each). This CDR3 has 16 residues. CDR1 is MGHDK and CDR2 is SYGVNS in the germline V gene. Trimming took off 6 bases at V and 9 bases at J, with 24 bases between the two ends. The CDR3 sequence is CASSGDGAGLSSEQFF. In DNA, the CDR3 is TGTGCCAGCAGCGGGGATGGGGCAGGGTTGTCCTCTGAGCAGTTCTTC. Full variable domain (missing parts from reference TRBV25-1 and TRBJ2-1): EADIYQTPRYLVIGTGKKITLECSQTMGHDKMYWYQQDPGMELHLIHYSYGVNSTEKGDLSSESTVSRIRTEHFPLTLESARPSHTSQYLCASSGDGAGLSSEQFFGPGTRLTVL.

The V gene is TRBV4-3, the J gene TRBJ2-4, with TRBD2 as a possible D gene (5 bases). The CDR3 is 12 amino acids. CDR1 is LGHNA, CDR2 YSLEER, per germline. V was pared by 0 bases and J by 14 bases, with 11 bases between. CDR3 residues: CASSQETGIKYF. The CDR3 DNA reads TGCGCCAGCAGCCAAGAAACCGGGATTAAGTACTTC.

This clone was counted a single time. The rearrangement joins TRBV7-4 to TRBJ2-7, with 14 bases aligning to TRBD2. The V segment lost 5 bases and the J segment 6 bases; nucleotides outside the gene matches: 6. The germline CDR1 and CDR2 sequences are SGHVT and SQSDAQ. The CDR3 totals 15 residues. The CDR3 here is CASSVGTSGSLEQYF. The CDR3, as DNA: TGTGCCAGCAGCGTCGGGACTAGCGGGAGCCTCGAGCAGTACTTC.

The sample holds a few counts of this clone. V usage is TRBV19 and J usage is TRBJ1-5; D may be TRBD1 (5 bases). V lost 5 bases and J 7 bases, leaving 9 bases between the germline ends. The CDR3 has 12 residues. Germline V lookup: CDR1 LNHDA, CDR2 SQIVND (reference sequence). The CDR3 reads CASSLRDQPQHF. For the CDR3, the DNA is TGTGCCAGTAGTCTCCGGGACCAGCCCCAGCATTTT.

The J gene is TRBJ1-1, the V gene TRBV10-3, with 8 bases lining up with TRBD1. Germline V CDR1 and CDR2: ENHRY, SYGVKD. This CDR3 has 14 amino acids. Unmatched junction bases numbered 8, after V lost 8 bases and J lost 3 bases. CDR3 sequence: CAIGSDRGDTEAFF. CDR3 nucleotides: TGTGCCATCGGGAGTGACAGGGGAGACACTGAAGCTTTCTTT.

The V call is TRBV6-1, the J call TRBJ1-5; D remains unclear. Per the germline V gene, CDR1 is MNHNS and CDR2 is SASEGT. Trimming cost V 4 bases and J 5 bases, with 9 bases left between them. The CDR3 is 13 amino acids. CDR3 in amino acids: CASSAWADQPQHF. Here the CDR3 DNA reads TGTGCCAGCAGTGCATGGGCAGATCAGCCCCAGCATTTT.

This sequence joins TRBV28 and TRBJ2-1; 8 bases align to TRBD1. This CDR3 spans 20 amino acids. Germline V gene sequence: CDR1 MDHEN, CDR2 SYDVKM. V trimming: 4 bases; J trimming: 3 bases; junction bases outside the gene matches: 20. CDR3 sequence (DNA): TGTGCCAGCAGTTACCCGGGAGCTCCGGGACAGGTAGCGGACTACAATGAGCAGTTCTTC. It codes for CASSYPGAPGQVADYNEQFF. The full variable domain, with the rest looked up from reference TRBV28 and TRBJ2-1, is DVKVTQSSRYLVKRTGEKVFLECVQDMDHENMFWYRQDPGLGLRLIYFSYDVKMKEKGDIPEGYSVSREKKERFSLILESASTNQTSMYLCASSYPGAPGQVADYNEQFFGPGTRLTVL.

CDR3 in DNA: TGTGCCAGCAGCCAGTACAGGAGCCTGAACACTGAAGCTTTCTTT. Protein sequence: CASSQYRSLNTEAFF. V is TRBV14 and J is TRBJ1-1, with D perhaps matching TRBD1 (5 bases). Germline lookup yields CDR1 SGHDN and CDR2 FVKESK. Trimming took off 3 bases at V and 0 bases at J, with 11 bases between the two ends. The CDR3 length is 15 residues.

The V and J genes are TRBV30 and TRBJ1-5, with TRBD1 as a possible D gene (5 bases). The CDR3 is made up of 12 amino acids. Trimming took 8 bases from V and 2 from J, leaving 10 bases between them. Germline V gene data show CDR1 as GTSNPN and CDR2 as SVGIG (reference sequence). The CDR3 loop is CAQQVGNQPQHF. Here the CDR3 DNA reads TGTGCCCAACAGGTGGGCAATCAGCCCCAGCATTTT.

This clone was detected ten times or more. The DNA for the CDR3 is TGTGCCAGCAGCTTAGAGGCCGGGGAAACAGATACGCAGTATTTT. Protein sequence: CASSLEAGETDTQYF. The rearrangement uses TRBV11-3 and TRBJ2-3; tentatively, D is TRBD2 (5 bases). CDR1 SGHNT and CDR2 YENEEA come from the germline V gene. The CDR3 extends over 15 amino acids. Trimming left V 0 bases short and J 3 bases short, with 10 bases between.

CDR3 nucleotides: TGTGCCAGCAATTGGAGAGGAGAGACCCAGTACTTC. Its protein product is CASNWRGETQYF. The chain is built from TRBV2 and TRBJ2-5; D is undetermined. The CDR3 has 12 amino acids. Trimming removed 7 bases at V and 4 bases at J, with 10 bases between. CDR1 and CDR2 (germline): SNHLY, FYNNEI. Full variable domain (remainder filled in from reference TRBV2 and TRBJ2-5): EPEVTQTPSHQVTQMGQEVILRCVPISNHLYFYWYRQILGQKVEFLVSFYNNEISEKSEIFDDQFSVERPDGSNFTLKIRSTKLEDSAMYFCASNWRGETQYFGPGTRLLVL.

This clone was seen ten or more times. The gene calls are TRBV7-9 and TRBJ1-5, with no clear D. The V end lost 6 bases, the J end lost 5 bases, and 11 bases lay between the germline ends. CDR1 and CDR2 (germline): SEHNR, FQNEAQ (reference sequence). The CDR3 spans 13 residues. The CDR3 is CASSPRRDQPQHF. In nucleotides, the CDR3 is TGTGCCAGCAGTCCCCGACGGGATCAGCCCCAGCATTTT.

The chain joins TRBV6-1 to TRBJ2-1; D might be TRBD1 (6 bases). CDR1 is MNHNS, CDR2 SASEGT, per germline. V lost 1 base and J lost 12, with 13 bases in between. This CDR3 has 13 amino acids. As DNA, the CDR3 is TGTGCCAGCAGTGAAGGGACAGTTCTATCGCAGTTCTTC. This translates into CASSEGTVLSQFF.

This clone was detected only once. This rearrangement joins TRBV6-5 to TRBJ1-2; 9 positions agree with TRBD1. CDR3 length: 16 residues. V gave up 2 bases and J gave up 2 bases; unmatched junction bases: 6. Germline V gives CDR1 MNHEY, CDR2 SVGAGI. Written as DNA, the CDR3 is TGTGCCAGCAGTTACAGAACAGGGGGCGGCAACTATGGCTACACCTTC. Residues: CASSYRTGGGNYGYTF.

The chain joins TRBV7-9 to TRBJ2-7; D gene unclear. V shed 2 bases and J shed 3 bases, with 11 bases lying between them. This CDR3 is 14 amino acids long. Germline values: CDR1 SEHNR, CDR2 FQNEAQ (reference sequence). The CDR3, as DNA: TGTGCCAGCAGCTTACGCGAGTTAGACTACGAGCAGTACTTC. It codes for CASSLRELDYEQYF.

The chain combines TRBV7-2 with TRBJ2-7, with no clear D. The CDR3 runs to 14 residues. CDR1 and CDR2 (germline): SGHTA, FQGNSA. V lost 5 bases and J lost 2, with 13 bases in between. Here the CDR3 reads CASSPVTLAYEQYF. The CDR3, as DNA: TGTGCCAGCAGCCCAGTGACGCTAGCCTACGAGCAGTACTTC.

V usage is TRBV14 and J usage is TRBJ1-1; no firm D call. CDR3 length: 15 amino acids. Trimming removed 6 bases from V and 0 bases from J, with 14 bases in between. Looked up from germline, CDR1 is SGHDN and CDR2 is FVKESK. The CDR3 protein is CASRPPSFMNTEAFF. CDR3 in DNA: TGTGCCAGCAGACCCCCCAGCTTCATGAACACTGAAGCTTTCTTT.

V gene TRBV28 combines with J gene TRBJ2-1, with D perhaps matching TRBD1 or TRBD2 (6 bases each). Germline CDR1 is MDHEN and CDR2 is SYDVKM. This CDR3 contains 15 residues. Trimming removed 4 bases from V and 0 bases from J, with 10 bases in between. In DNA form, the CDR3 reads TGTGCCAGCAGTTCGGGGGCTAGCTCCTACAATGAGCAGTTCTTC. It yields the protein CASSSGASSYNEQFF.

The genes are TRBV5-4 and TRBJ1-2; no clear D. Per the germline V gene, CDR1 is SGHNT and CDR2 is YYREEE (reference sequence). The CDR3 spans 13 residues. The germline V and J ends were trimmed by 3 bases and 4 bases, with 10 bases remaining between them. The CDR3 loop is CASSSMTLYGYTF. The DNA for the CDR3 is TGTGCCAGCAGCTCGATGACCCTCTATGGCTACACCTTC.

The rearrangement links TRBV19 to TRBJ2-7, with D unresolved. Germline V lookup: CDR1 LNHDA, CDR2 SQIVND (reference sequence). The V gene lost 7 bases and the J gene lost 4 bases, with 11 bases spanning the gap. CDR3 length: 12 amino acids. The CDR3 reads CASMGYPYEQYF. CDR3 sequence (DNA): TGTGCCAGTATGGGTTACCCATACGAGCAGTACTTC.

This chain links TRBV25-1 with TRBJ1-2; D is undetermined. This CDR3 is built from 11 residues. Germline V gene sequence: CDR1 MGHDK, CDR2 SYGVNS. The V gene lost 1 base and the J gene lost 5 bases, with 2 bases spanning the gap. CDR3 in amino acids: CASSELYGYTF. The CDR3 coding sequence is TGTGCCAGCAGTGAATTATATGGCTACACCTTC.